These 5 T cell receptor beta chains originate from one sample sequenced in a study of T cell changes during pregnancy in multiple sclerosis. Method: immunoSEQ multiplex PCR; TCRdb's copy keeps in-frame clones and lacks some. Of around 15,000 clones in the sample, about 92% were seen once. The sequenced sample was peripheral blood, obtained in the second trimester of pregnancy. Receptors originate from a female donor in good health, enrolled as a control in a pregnancy study.

The V call is TRBV11-2, the J call TRBJ1-1, with a weak D call TRBD1 (5 bases). Trimming took off 7 bases at V and 3 bases at J, with 21 bases between the two ends. CDR3 length equals 16 residues. The germline V gene has CDR1 SGHAT and CDR2 FQNNGV. CDR3 amino acids: CASTKPPGGIDTEAFF. For the CDR3, the DNA is TGTGCCAGCACCAAACCCCCCGGGGGGATTGACACTGAAGCTTTCTTT.

Only one count was recorded for this clone. V and J are TRBV11-3 and TRBJ2-3; D is ambiguous. Per germline, CDR1 SGHNT and CDR2 YENEEA. The CDR3 is 15 residues long. Between the trimmed V and J ends, which lost 1 base and 2 bases, there was a span of 10 bases. The DNA for the CDR3 is TGTGCCAGCAGCTTAGGGGCAGCATTCACAGATACGCAGTATTTT. It specifies CASSLGAAFTDTQYF.

The rearrangement joins TRBV6-6 to TRBJ2-1, with TRBD1 matching 7 bases. The germline gives CDR1 MNHNY, CDR2 SVGAGI (reference sequence). The CDR3 totals 15 residues. V shed 6 bases, J shed 3 bases, and the junction held 8 bases outside the gene matches. The CDR3 bases are TGTGCCAGCAGCTACACCGGGACAGTCTACAATGAGCAGTTCTTC. It translates to CASSYTGTVYNEQFF.

The genes are TRBV11-2 and TRBJ2-2, with D possibly being TRBD1 (7 bases). The V end was cut by 4 bases, the J end by 8 bases, with 20 bases between. Germline V CDR1 and CDR2: SGHAT, FQNNGV. The length of the CDR3 is 16 residues. CDR3 amino acids: CASSSQIPGGQGELFF. For the CDR3, the DNA is TGTGCCAGCAGCTCGCAGATCCCAGGGGGGCAAGGGGAGCTGTTTTTT. Full variable domain (outside the CDR3, taken from reference TRBV11-2 and TRBJ2-2): EAGVAQSPRYKIIEKRQSVAFWCNPISGHATLYWYQQILGQGPKLLIQFQNNGVVDDSQLPKDRFSAERLKGVDSTLKIQPAKLEDSAVYLCASSSQIPGGQGELFFGEGSRLTVL.

This CDR3 reads CASSDRGRGEKLFF. CDR3 bases: TGTGCCAGTAGTGACAGGGGCAGGGGTGAAAAACTGTTTTTT. The chain joins TRBV19 to TRBJ1-4, with TRBD1 matching 8 bases. This CDR3 is built from 14 residues. With V trimmed by 5 bases and J by 7 bases, 6 bases remained unmatched. Per germline, CDR1 LNHDA and CDR2 SQIVND (reference sequence).